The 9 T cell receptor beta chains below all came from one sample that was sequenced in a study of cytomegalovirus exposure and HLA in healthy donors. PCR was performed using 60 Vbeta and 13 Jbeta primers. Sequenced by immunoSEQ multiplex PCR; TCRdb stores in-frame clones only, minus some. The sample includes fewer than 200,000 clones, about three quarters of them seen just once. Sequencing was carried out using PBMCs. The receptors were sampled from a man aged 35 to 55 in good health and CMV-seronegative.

The CDR3 DNA reads as TGTGCCAGCAGCGTTACAGGTTCTGGGGCCAACGTCCTGACTTTC. Translating gives CASSVTGSGANVLTF. The chain uses TRBV9 and TRBJ2-6, with D perhaps TRBD1 (5 bases). The CDR3 is 15 residues long. V was shortened by 2 bases and J by 1 base, with 7 bases between the two germline ends. In germline, CDR1 is SGDLS, CDR2 YYNGEE.

For the CDR3, the DNA is TGTGCCAGCAGCTTGGGGGGGAGGATTAACACCTTC. The encoded protein is CASSLGGRINTF. The V gene is TRBV5-6, the J gene TRBJ1-2, with a possible D match to TRBD1 (5 bases). V was clipped by 0 bases and J by 12 bases, with 12 bases between them. The germline gives CDR1 SGHDT, CDR2 YYEEEE. The CDR3 is 12 residues long.

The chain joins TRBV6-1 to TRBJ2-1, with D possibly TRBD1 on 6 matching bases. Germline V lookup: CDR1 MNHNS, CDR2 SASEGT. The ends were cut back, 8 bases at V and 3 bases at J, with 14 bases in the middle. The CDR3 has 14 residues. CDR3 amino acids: CASYKTGSYNEQFF. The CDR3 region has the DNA TGTGCCAGCTACAAAACAGGGAGCTACAATGAGCAGTTCTTC.

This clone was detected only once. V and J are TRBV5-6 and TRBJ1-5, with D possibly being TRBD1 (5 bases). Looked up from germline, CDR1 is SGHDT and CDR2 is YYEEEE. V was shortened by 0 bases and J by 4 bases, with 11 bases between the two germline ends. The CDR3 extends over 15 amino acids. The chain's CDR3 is CASSLGGGMNQPQHF. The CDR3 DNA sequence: TGTGCCAGCAGCTTGGGCGGGGGGATGAATCAGCCCCAGCATTTT.

CDR3 DNA sequence: TGTGCCAGCAGCTTAGACAGGGGAAATTCACCCCTCCACTTT. Translated, it gives CASSLDRGNSPLHF. The chain links TRBV11-2 to TRBJ1-6; D possibly corresponds to TRBD1 (6 bases). This CDR3 contains 14 residues. V gave up 0 bases and J gave up 7 bases, with 7 bases separating them. Germline CDR1 and CDR2: SGHAT and FQNNGV.

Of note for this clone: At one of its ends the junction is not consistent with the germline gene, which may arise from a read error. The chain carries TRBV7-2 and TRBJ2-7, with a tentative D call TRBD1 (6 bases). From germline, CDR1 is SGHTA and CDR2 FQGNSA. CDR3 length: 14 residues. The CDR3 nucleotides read TGTGCCAGCAGCTCAGGGGTTTGGCAGAGCGAGCCGTACTTC. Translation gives CASSSGVWQSEPYF.

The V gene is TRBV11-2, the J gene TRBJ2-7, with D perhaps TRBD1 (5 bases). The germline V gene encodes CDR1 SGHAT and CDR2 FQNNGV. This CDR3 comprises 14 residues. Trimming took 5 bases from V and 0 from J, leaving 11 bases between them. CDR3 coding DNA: TGTGCCAGCAGCGCGAGTAGGGGCTCCTACGAGCAGTACTTC. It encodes CASSASRGSYEQYF.

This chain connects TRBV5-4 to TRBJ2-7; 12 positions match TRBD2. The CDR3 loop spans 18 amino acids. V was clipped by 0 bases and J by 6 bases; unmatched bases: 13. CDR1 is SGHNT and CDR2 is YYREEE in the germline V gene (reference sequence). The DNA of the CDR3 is TGTGCCAGCAGCTTGGGGGCTAGCGGGAGGGGGGGCGGGACCGAGCAGTACTTC. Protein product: CASSLGASGRGGGTEQYF.

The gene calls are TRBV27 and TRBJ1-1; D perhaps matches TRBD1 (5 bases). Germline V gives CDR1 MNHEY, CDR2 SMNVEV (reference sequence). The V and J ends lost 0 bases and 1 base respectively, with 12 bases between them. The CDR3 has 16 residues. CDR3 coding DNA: TGTGCCAGCAGTTTATCGTGGGGGGAGGAGAACACTGAAGCTTTCTTT. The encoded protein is CASSLSWGEENTEAFF.